This record covers a single T cell receptor (beta chain). What it recognizes is unknown. Trimming shortened V by 4 bases and J by 4 bases, and 11 bases separated the two germline ends. The length of the CDR3 is 14 residues. In germline, CDR1 is LNHDA, CDR2 SQIVND (reference sequence). Sequencing used immunoSEQ multiplex PCR; TCRdb keeps in-frame clones, though not all of them. The table lists approximately 140,000 clones, 75% to 90% of them singletons. The data stem from a study of Ad26.COV2.S vaccination and SARS-CoV-2 variants. The study, taken as a whole, reports: Vaccine recipients posted higher spike-specific TCR breadth than their placebo counterparts. Assessments of TCR breadth and depth may have underestimated the total T cell responses. Reported findings describe substantial breadth in spike-specific CD8+ and CD4+ T cell responses following vaccination. Similar non-spike TCR breadth was observed in recipients of vaccine and of placebo.

The chain recombines TRBV19 with TRBJ1-5; no clear D gene. The TCR comes from a human donor who had recovered from COVID-19. This specimen was peripheral blood, taken after recovery from COVID-19. CDR3 residues: CASSTGVLNQPQHF. CDR3 coding DNA: TGTGCCAGTAGTACCGGCGTTCTTAATCAGCCCCAGCATTTT.